This T cell receptor (beta chain) was obtained from a study of identical twins. General study points: Carriage of fewer insertions was seen in abundant cord blood beta clonotypes, whereas memory repertoires showed none. Invariant MAIT and iNKT cells are populations that could partly confound zero-insertion analyses. Out-of-frame alpha sequences that twins shared showed excess low generation probability.

V was clipped by 8 bases and J by 2 bases; unmatched bases: 10. CDR1 and CDR2 (germline): SGHVS, FNYEAQ. The length of the CDR3 is 15 residues. This clonotype appeared a few times. Its antigen is unknown. Template switching added a universal primer binding site, and final cDNA carried unique molecular identifiers. MiXCR, applied by TCRdb to the 5' RACE reads, yields one record per CDR3 protein. The repertoire includes a few hundred thousand distinct CDR3 sequences, under 20% of them detected once, and 12% sits in the top ten. Sequenced material: naive T cells sorted from blood. This receptor was obtained from a man in his fifties in good health. The chain has TRBV7-6 and TRBJ2-5; 8 bases agree with TRBD2. In DNA form, the CDR3 reads TGTGCCAGCGTGGGGGCTAGCGGGCGGCAAGAGACCCAGTACTTC. Translating gives CASVGASGRQETQYF.